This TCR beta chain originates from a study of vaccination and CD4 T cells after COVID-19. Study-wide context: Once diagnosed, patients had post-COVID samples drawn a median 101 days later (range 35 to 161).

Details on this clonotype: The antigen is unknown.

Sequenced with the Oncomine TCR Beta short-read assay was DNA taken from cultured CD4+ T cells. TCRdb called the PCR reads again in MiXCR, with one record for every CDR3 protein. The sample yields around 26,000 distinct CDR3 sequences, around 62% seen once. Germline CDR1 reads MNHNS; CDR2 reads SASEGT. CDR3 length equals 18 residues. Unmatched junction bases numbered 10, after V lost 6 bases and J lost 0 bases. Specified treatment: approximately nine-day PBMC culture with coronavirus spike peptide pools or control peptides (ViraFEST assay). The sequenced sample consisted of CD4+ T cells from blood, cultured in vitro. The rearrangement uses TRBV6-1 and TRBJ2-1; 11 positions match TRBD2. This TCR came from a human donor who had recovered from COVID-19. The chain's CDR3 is CASRDLAGGSSSYNEQFF. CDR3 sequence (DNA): TGTGCCAGCAGAGACCTAGCGGGAGGTTCGAGCTCCTACAATGAGCAGTTCTTC.